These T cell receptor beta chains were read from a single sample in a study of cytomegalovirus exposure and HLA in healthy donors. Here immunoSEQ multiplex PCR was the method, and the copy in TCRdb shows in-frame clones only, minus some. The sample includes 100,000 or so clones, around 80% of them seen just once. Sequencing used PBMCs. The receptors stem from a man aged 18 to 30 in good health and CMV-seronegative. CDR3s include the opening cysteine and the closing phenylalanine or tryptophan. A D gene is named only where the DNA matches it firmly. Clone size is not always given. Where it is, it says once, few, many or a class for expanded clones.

TGTGCCAGCAGTGAGGGACACTCACTAATCTACGAGCAGTACTTC CASSEGHSLIYEQYF TRBJ2-7 few NA TRBV6-1
TGTGCCAGCAGCGTAGACCGAGGCAGCCAAGAGACCCAGTACTTC CASSVDRGSQETQYF TRBJ2-5 NA NA TRBV9
TGTGCTAGCAGCTTTTCAATCACCTACGAGCAGTACTTC CASSFSITYEQYF TRBJ2-7 NA NA TRBV7-7
TGTGCCAGTAGTGCTGGGGACAGGGGTGGCCACAATGAGCAGTTCTTC CASSAGDRGGHNEQFF TRBJ2-1 once TRBD1 TRBV19
TGTGCCAGCAGCAAGGACAGCGACTGGTCCTACGAGCAGTACTTC CASSKDSDWSYEQYF TRBJ2-7 NA NA TRBV2
TGTGCCAGCAGTCCACAGGGGGCAGGGTACGAGCAGTACTTC CASSPQGAGYEQYF TRBJ2-7 few TRBD1 TRBV6-5
TGTGCCAGCAGCACTCAACTAGGTAGCTTCTCCTACGAGCAGTACTTC CASSTQLGSFSYEQYF TRBJ2-7 few NA TRBV13
TGCGCCAGCAGCCTAGAAATTAGGGGGGATACGCAGTATTTT CASSLEIRGDTQYF TRBJ2-3 NA NA TRBV4-1
TGTGCCAGCAGCTTAGCGGTCCCCCGAGCAGGGCAGTATTTT CASSLAVPRAGQYF TRBJ2-3 NA NA TRBV7-2
TGTGCCAGCGGGTTACTAGCGGGATCGTACGAGCAGTACTTC CASGLLAGSYEQYF TRBJ2-7 once TRBD2 TRBV27
TGTGCCAGCAAGGGACTAGCGGGACCCACCGGGGAGCTGTTTTTT CASKGLAGPTGELFF TRBJ2-2 NA TRBD2 TRBV2
TGCGCCAGCAGCTTGTCTACTAGCGGGAAGTACAATGAGCAGTTCTTC CASSLSTSGKYNEQFF TRBJ2-1 NA TRBD2 TRBV5-1
TGTGCCACCAGCAGGTCTTTGAGCGGGAGGAATGAGCAGTTCTTC CATSRSLSGRNEQFF TRBJ2-1 few TRBD2 TRBV15
TGTGCCAGCAGCTTGGCCGGGGTAACCTCCTACGAGCAGTACTTC CASSLAGVTSYEQYF TRBJ2-7 NA NA TRBV5-6
TGTGCCAGCGCCAAGGGGTATACGAATGAGCAGTTCTTC CASAKGYTNEQFF TRBJ2-1 NA NA TRBV6-1
TGTGCCAGTCAAGCCCCGGGACTACCAAAGACCCAGTACTTC CASQAPGLPKTQYF TRBJ2-5 NA TRBD2 TRBV19
TGTGCCAGCAGCCAGACTAGCCGGGACTACGAGCAGTACTTC CASSQTSRDYEQYF TRBJ2-7 NA TRBD2 TRBV6-1
TGTGCCAGCAGTTACCTAGATCAGCCCCAGCATTTT CASSYLDQPQHF TRBJ1-5 NA NA TRBV6-5
TGTGCCAGCAGCCAGGGGGGCACTGAAGCTTTCTTT CASSQGGTEAFF TRBJ1-1 few TRBD1 TRBV7-9
TGTGCCAGCAGCAAGCAGGGAGGAGGGAAAGACACCATATATTTT CASSKQGGGKDTIYF TRBJ1-3 NA NA TRBV21-1
TGTGCCAGCAGTTTAGTACTAAACACCGGGGAGCTGTTTTTT CASSLVLNTGELFF TRBJ2-2 NA NA TRBV27
TGTGCCAGCAGCCATGTACATAACTATGGCTACACCTTC CASSHVHNYGYTF TRBJ1-2 NA NA TRBV14
TGTGCCAGCAGCTTGGACAGCTCCTACAATGAGCAGTTCTTC CASSLDSSYNEQFF TRBJ2-1 NA NA TRBV7-9
TGTGCCAGCAGCTTAGCGACGGTTAGAGCGGACACAGATACGCAGTATTTT CASSLATVRADTDTQYF TRBJ2-3 NA NA TRBV5-5
TGTGCCAGCAGTGATCGGACAGGGGGGGCGGATGAGCAGTACTTC CASSDRTGGADEQYF TRBJ2-7 NA TRBD1 TRBV6-1
TGTGCCAGTAGTATAGATCCGCCTATGGACACTGAAGCTTTCTTT CASSIDPPMDTEAFF TRBJ1-1 NA NA TRBV19
TGTGCCAGTAGTATCGGAGGACAGGCCCAGTACTTC CASSIGGQAQYF TRBJ2-4 NA TRBD1 TRBV19
TGTGCCAGCTCACCACCCTCACAGGGCGCTTATGGCTACACCTTC CASSPPSQGAYGYTF TRBJ1-2 NA NA TRBV18
TGTGCCAGCTTGACAGGGGGGACGGCCGGGGAGCTGTTTTTT CASLTGGTAGELFF TRBJ2-2 NA TRBD1 TRBV28
TGTGCCAGCAGTTATTCAGGGGGCAAAGGGGAGCAGTACTTC CASSYSGGKGEQYF TRBJ2-7 NA TRBD1 TRBV6-5
TGTGCCAGCAGTGAGCGAAGGACTGCGGAATCCTACAATGAGCAGTTCTTC CASSERRTAESYNEQFF TRBJ2-1 NA NA TRBV25-1
TGTGCCAGCAGCCCAACTAGCGGGGGGGTTTACGAGCAGTACTTC CASSPTSGGVYEQYF TRBJ2-7 once TRBD2 TRBV5-6
TGTGCCAGCAGCTTAACCCCAACTAGCGCCCGCTACAATGAGCAGTTCTTC CASSLTPTSARYNEQFF TRBJ2-1 NA TRBD2 TRBV7-3
TGCGCCAGCAGACCGGACAGGGGCGCACGTAACTATGGCTACACCTTC CASRPDRGARNYGYTF TRBJ1-2 NA TRBD1 TRBV5-1
TGTGCCAGCAGCTTAGTGCCGGGACTAGCCTACGAGCAGTACTTC CASSLVPGLAYEQYF TRBJ2-7 NA TRBD2 TRBV7-2
TGTGCCAGCAGCATGACAGGGGGCCTTATGAACACTGAAGCTTTCTTT CASSMTGGLMNTEAFF TRBJ1-1 few TRBD1 TRBV5-8
TGCGCCAGCAGCCCCGGACAGGGGAGCTCCTACGAGCAGTACTTC CASSPGQGSSYEQYF TRBJ2-7 NA TRBD1 TRBV5-1
TGTGCTAGTGGTTTGGTACTAGCGGGGACCACAGATACGCAGTATTTT CASGLVLAGTTDTQYF TRBJ2-3 NA TRBD2 TRBV12-5
TGTGCCAGCAGCTTTCGACAGGGGGTCCACTATGGCTACACCTTC CASSFRQGVHYGYTF TRBJ1-2 NA TRBD1 TRBV5-4
TGTGCCAGCAGCTTAGACAGGGGGGACTACGAGCAGTACTTC CASSLDRGDYEQYF TRBJ2-7 NA TRBD1 TRBV7-2
TGTGCCAGCAGTTTATCGAGTAGACAGGGTCATTACTACGAGCAGTACTTC CASSLSSRQGHYYEQYF TRBJ2-7 few TRBD1 TRBV27
TGTGCCAGCAGTTATCAAAAAAAGCAGTACTTC CASSYQKKQYF TRBJ2-7 few NA TRBV6-5
TGTGCCAGCAGTGTGACTAGCGGGGGGAAAGAGACCCAGTACTTC CASSVTSGGKETQYF TRBJ2-5 once TRBD2 TRBV2
TGTGCCAGCAGTTTCGGTTACGAGCAGTACTTC CASSFGYEQYF TRBJ2-7 NA NA TRBV28
TGTGCCAGCAGCCCGAGGACAGGCGAGGGCCAGCCCCAGCATTTT CASSPRTGEGQPQHF TRBJ1-5 NA TRBD1 TRBV5-8
TGCGCCAGCAGGTCGACAGGGGGCGCTGGGGCCAACGTCCTGACTTTC CASRSTGGAGANVLTF TRBJ2-6 NA TRBD1 TRBV5-1